These 5 T cell receptor beta chains were sequenced from one sample in a study of blood T cells in healthy people across ages. Alongside a J-beta primer mix, a sample-barcoded 5' primer served in a second PCR lasting roughly 6 to 12 cycles. TCRdb re-derived calls from the 5' RACE reads in MiXCR, one entry per CDR3 protein. Among 600,000 to 800,000 distinct CDR3 sequences listed, approximately 52% were seen once. Sequencing used blood. The receptors derive from a woman older than 75 in good health.

The V gene is TRBV2, the J gene TRBJ2-3; 8 bases are shared with TRBD1. The CDR3 covers 18 residues. Unmatched junction bases numbered 14, after V lost 6 bases and J lost 0 bases. The germline gives CDR1 SNHLY, CDR2 FYNNEI. CDR3 residues: CASRRREPGQASTDTQYF. The CDR3 bases are TGTGCCAGCAGAAGACGCGAACCGGGACAGGCTAGCACAGATACGCAGTATTTT.

The count of this clonotype is one. The rearrangement joins TRBV7-2 to TRBJ1-5; no reliable D call. The CDR3 sequence is 15 residues long. The germline gives CDR1 SGHTA, CDR2 FQGNSA. Trimming pared 1 base from V and 4 bases from J, leaving 11 bases between. The CDR3 loop reads CASSLGSPLNQPQHF. The CDR3 DNA reads as TGTGCCAGCAGCTTAGGCAGCCCCTTGAATCAGCCCCAGCATTTT. The entire variable domain, with the rest obtained from reference TRBV7-2 and TRBJ1-5, is as follows: GAGVSQSPSNKVTEKGKDVELRCDPISGHTALYWYRQSLGQGLEFLIYFQGNSAPDKSGLPSDRFSAERTGGSVSTLTIQRTQQEDSAVYLCASSLGSPLNQPQHFGDGTRLSIL.

In this sample, this clonotype turned up a few times. The gene calls are TRBV27 and TRBJ1-2; D gene ambiguous. The CDR3 consists of 12 residues. Germline values: CDR1 MNHEY, CDR2 SMNVEV (reference sequence). Trimming took 7 bases from V and 5 from J, leaving 11 bases between them. The CDR3 protein is CASKAGLYGYTF. In DNA form, the CDR3 reads TGTGCCAGCAAAGCAGGCTTGTATGGCTACACCTTC.

The gene calls are TRBV10-3 and TRBJ2-1; 8 bases are a match to TRBD2. CDR3 length: 15 amino acids. The V and J ends lost 6 bases and 5 bases, in that order; junction bases with no gene match: 9. Germline CDR1 reads ENHRY; CDR2 reads SYGVKD. The CDR3 region is CAIRGLEGINNEQFF. The CDR3 DNA reads as TGTGCCATCAGGGGACTAGAGGGGATTAACAATGAGCAGTTCTTC.

This clonotype has at least ten counts. The V and J genes are TRBV20-1 and TRBJ1-5; 7 bases line up with TRBD1. The CDR3 has 16 residues. CDR1 DFQATT and CDR2 SNEGSKA come from the germline V gene (reference sequence). Trimming cost V 5 bases and J 0 bases; bases outside gene matches: 10. The CDR3 nucleotides read TGCAGTGCTGGACAAACAGGGGTCGGTAGCAATCAGCCCCAGCATTTT. As protein: CSAGQTGVGSNQPQHF.